Here is one T cell receptor (beta chain) with its context. The sample is drawn from a study of sequential checkpoint blockade in melanoma. About the research overall: First-line arms were nivolumab then ipilimumab, or the reverse, randomized 1:1. Both treatment sequences were followed by maintenance nivolumab.

TCRdb keeps only in-frame clones here, not all; method: immunoSEQ multiplex PCR. The profile covers over 9,500 clones, with 70% to 75% appearing a single time and about 15% taken by the ten largest. This sample's treatment: randomized to nivolumab then ipilimumab (arm A) or the reverse (arm B). Patients had received no earlier DNA-damaging chemotherapy. From thawed PBMCs, live CD3+CD8+ cells negative for CD19 and CD56 were sorted. Germline V lookup: CDR1 LNHDA, CDR2 SQIVND (reference sequence). The CDR3 runs to 18 residues. V dropped 3 bases and J dropped 5; count of bases not matched to a gene: 12. This sample comprised CD8+ T cells sorted from blood (inferred from file names), obtained from a patient given nivolumab and ipilimumab in sequence. The TCR was taken from a human donor with melanoma. This chain joins TRBV19 and TRBJ2-1; 11 bases align to TRBD2. CDR3 sequence (DNA): TGTGCCAGTAGTATCTCCCCTTTACTAGCGGGAGTAGACAATGAGCAGTTCTTC. The encoded protein is CASSISPLLAGVDNEQFF.